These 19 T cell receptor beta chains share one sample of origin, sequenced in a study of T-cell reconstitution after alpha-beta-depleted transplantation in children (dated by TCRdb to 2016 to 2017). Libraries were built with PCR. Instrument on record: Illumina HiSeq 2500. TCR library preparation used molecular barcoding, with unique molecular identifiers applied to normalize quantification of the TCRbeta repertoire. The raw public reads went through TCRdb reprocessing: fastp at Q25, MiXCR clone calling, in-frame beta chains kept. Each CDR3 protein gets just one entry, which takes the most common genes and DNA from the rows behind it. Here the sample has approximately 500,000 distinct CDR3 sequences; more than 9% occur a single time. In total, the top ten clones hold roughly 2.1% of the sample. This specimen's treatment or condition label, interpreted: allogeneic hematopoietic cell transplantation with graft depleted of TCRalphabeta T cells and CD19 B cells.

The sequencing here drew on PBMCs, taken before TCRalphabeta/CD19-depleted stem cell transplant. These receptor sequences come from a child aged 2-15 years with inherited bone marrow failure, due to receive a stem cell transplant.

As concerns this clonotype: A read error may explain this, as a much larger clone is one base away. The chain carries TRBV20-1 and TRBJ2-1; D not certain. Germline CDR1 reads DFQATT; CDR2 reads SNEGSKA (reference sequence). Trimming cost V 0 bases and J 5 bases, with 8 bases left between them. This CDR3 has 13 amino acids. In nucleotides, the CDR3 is TGCAGTGCTAGAGATCTCCACGACAATGAGCAGTTCTTC. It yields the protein CSARDLHDNEQFF.

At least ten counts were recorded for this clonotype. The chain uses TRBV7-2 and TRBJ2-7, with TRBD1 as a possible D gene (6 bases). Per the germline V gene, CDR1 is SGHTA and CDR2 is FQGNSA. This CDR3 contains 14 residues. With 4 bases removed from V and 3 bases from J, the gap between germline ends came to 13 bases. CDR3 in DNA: TGTGCCAGCAGCTCAGGGACAACCTACTACGAGCAGTACTTC. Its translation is CASSSGTTYYEQYF.

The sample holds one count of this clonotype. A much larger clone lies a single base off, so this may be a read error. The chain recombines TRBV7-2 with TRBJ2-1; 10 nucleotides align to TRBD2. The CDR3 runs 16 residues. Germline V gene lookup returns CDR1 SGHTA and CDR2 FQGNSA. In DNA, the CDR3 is TGTGCCAGCAGCTTACAGGGACTAGCGAATAACAATCAGCAGTTCTTC. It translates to CASSLQGLANNNQQFF.

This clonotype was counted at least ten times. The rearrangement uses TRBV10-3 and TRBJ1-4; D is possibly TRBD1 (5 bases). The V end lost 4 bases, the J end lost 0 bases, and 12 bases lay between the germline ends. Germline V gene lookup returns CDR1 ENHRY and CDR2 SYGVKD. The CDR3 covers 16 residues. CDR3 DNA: TGTGCCATCAGTGCGTGGGAGGGGACAACTAATGAAAAACTGTTTTTT. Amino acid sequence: CAISAWEGTTNEKLFF.

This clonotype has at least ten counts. This CDR3 is CASSQDRSVTGATYEQYF. The DNA for the CDR3 is TGCGCCAGCAGCCAAGATAGGAGTGTGACAGGGGCCACCTACGAGCAGTACTTC. V gene TRBV4-3 combines with J gene TRBJ2-7, with 8 bases fitting TRBD1. The CDR3 length is 18 residues. Looked up from germline, CDR1 is LGHNA and CDR2 is YSLEER. V trimming: 0 bases; J trimming: 2 bases; junction bases outside the gene matches: 12.

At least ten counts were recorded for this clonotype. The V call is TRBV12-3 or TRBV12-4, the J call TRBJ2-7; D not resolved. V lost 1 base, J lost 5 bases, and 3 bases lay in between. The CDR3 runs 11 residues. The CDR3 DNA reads TGTGCCAGCAGTTTAGTGCACGAGCAGTACTTC. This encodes CASSLVHEQYF.

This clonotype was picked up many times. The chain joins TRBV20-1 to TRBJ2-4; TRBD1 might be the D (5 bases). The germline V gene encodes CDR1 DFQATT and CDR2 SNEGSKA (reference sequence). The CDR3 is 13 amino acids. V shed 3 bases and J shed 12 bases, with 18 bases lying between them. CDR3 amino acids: CSARLFREFSQYF. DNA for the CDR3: TGCAGTGCTAGGCTGTTCAGGGAATTTAGTCAGTACTTC.

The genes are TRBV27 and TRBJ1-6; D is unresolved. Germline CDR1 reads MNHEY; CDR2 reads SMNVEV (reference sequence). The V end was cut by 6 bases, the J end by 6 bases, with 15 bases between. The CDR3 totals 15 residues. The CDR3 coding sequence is TGTGCCAGCAGACCACCAAGCATTGGTAATTCACCCCTCCACTTT. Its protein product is CASRPPSIGNSPLHF.

The CDR3 protein is CASSQVSAGAVEQFF. DNA for the CDR3: TGCGCCAGCAGCCAAGTGTCAGCGGGAGCGGTTGAGCAGTTCTTC. This chain links TRBV4-1 with TRBJ2-1, with TRBD2 matching 8 bases. J was trimmed by 9 bases and V by 1 base; bases with no gene match: 8. The CDR3 is 15 amino acids. In germline, CDR1 is MGHRA, CDR2 YSYEKL.

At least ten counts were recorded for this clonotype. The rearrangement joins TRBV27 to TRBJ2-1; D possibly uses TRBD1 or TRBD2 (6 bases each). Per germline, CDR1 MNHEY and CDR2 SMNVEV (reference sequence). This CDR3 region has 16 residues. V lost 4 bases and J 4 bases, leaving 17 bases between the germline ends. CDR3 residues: CASSSSGAGRYNEQFF. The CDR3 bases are TGTGCCAGCAGTTCCTCAGGGGCGGGACGTTACAATGAGCAGTTCTTC.

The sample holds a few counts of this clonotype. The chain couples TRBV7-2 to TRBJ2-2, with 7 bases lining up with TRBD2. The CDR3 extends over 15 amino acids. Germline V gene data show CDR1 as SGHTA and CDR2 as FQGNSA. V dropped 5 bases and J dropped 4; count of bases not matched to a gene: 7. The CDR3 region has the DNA TGTGCCAGCAGCCCCCAGCCGGGGGGCACCGGGGAGCTGTTTTTT. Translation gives CASSPQPGGTGELFF.

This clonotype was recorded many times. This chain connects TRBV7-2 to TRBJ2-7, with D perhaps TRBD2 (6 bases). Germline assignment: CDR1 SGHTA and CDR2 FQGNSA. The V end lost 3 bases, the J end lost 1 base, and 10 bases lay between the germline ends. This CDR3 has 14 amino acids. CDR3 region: CASSLARDSYEQYF. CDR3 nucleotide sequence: TGTGCCAGCAGCTTGGCGCGGGATTCCTACGAGCAGTACTTC.

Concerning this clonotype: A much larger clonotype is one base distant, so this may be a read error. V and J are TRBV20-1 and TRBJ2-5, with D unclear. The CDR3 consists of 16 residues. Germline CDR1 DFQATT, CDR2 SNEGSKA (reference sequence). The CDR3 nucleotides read TGCAGAGCTAGAGATCGAAGAGAGTTCATCCAAGAGACCCAGTACTTC. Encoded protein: CRARDRREFIQETQYF.

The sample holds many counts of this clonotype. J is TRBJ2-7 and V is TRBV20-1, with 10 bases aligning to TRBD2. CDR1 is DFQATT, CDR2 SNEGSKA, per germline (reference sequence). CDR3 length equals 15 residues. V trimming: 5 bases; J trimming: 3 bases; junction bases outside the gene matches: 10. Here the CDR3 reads CSALPLAGGFYEQYF. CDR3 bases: TGCAGTGCTCTGCCTTTAGCGGGAGGTTTCTACGAGCAGTACTTC.

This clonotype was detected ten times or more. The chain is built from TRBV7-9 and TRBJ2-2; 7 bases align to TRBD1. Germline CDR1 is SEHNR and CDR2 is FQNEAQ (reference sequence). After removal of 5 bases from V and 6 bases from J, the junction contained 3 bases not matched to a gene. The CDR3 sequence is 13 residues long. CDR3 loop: CASSEGTAGELFF. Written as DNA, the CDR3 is TGTGCCAGCAGCGAAGGGACAGCCGGGGAGCTGTTTTTT.

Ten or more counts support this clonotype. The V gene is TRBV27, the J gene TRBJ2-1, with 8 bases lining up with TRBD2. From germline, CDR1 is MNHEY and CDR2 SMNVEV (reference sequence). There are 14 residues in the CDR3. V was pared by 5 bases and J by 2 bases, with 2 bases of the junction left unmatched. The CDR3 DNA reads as TGTGCCAGCAGTATAGCGGGGACCTACAATGAGCAGTTCTTC. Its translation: CASSIAGTYNEQFF.

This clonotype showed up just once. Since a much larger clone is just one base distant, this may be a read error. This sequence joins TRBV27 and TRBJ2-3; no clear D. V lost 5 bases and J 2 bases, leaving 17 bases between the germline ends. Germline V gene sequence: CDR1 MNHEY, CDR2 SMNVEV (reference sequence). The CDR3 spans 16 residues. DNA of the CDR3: TGTGCCAGCAGTCCCGATCCTGGAGAGCTCACAGATACGCAGTATTTT. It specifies CASSPDPGELTDTQYF.

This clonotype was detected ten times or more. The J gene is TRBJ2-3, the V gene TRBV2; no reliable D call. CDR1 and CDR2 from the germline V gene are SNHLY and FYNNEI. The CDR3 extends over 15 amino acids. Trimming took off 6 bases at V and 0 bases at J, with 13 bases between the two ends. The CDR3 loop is CASSSYATSTDTQYF. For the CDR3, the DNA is TGTGCCAGCAGCTCATACGCTACGAGCACAGATACGCAGTATTTT.

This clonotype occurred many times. The CDR3 bases are TGTGCCAGCAGCTTCCCTAGCTCCGGGGAGCTGTTTTTT. Amino acid sequence: CASSFPSSGELFF. V usage is TRBV12-1 and J usage is TRBJ2-2; the table gives TRBD2 as D, unverified against the DNA. TRBV12-1 is listed as a pseudogene. The CDR3 has 13 residues.